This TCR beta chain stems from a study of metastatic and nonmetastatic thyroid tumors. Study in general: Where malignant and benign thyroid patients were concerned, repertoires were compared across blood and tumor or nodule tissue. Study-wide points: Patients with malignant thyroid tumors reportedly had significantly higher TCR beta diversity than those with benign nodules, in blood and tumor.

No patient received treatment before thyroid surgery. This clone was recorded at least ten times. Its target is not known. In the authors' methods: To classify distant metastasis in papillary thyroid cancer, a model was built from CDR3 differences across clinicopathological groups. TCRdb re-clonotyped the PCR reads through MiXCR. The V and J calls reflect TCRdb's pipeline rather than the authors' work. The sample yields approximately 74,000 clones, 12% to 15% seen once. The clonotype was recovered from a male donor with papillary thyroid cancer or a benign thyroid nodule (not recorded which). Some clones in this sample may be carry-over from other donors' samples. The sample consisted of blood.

The CDR3 nucleotides read TGTGCCAGCAGAGGACTAGCAGATACGCAGTATTTT. It translates to CASRGLADTQYF. The rearrangement joins TRBV9 to TRBJ2-3, with 7 bases aligning to TRBD2. This CDR3 has 12 amino acids. From germline, CDR1 is SGDLS and CDR2 YYNGEE. With 5 bases clipped from V and 4 bases from J, the junction kept 1 base outside the gene matches.